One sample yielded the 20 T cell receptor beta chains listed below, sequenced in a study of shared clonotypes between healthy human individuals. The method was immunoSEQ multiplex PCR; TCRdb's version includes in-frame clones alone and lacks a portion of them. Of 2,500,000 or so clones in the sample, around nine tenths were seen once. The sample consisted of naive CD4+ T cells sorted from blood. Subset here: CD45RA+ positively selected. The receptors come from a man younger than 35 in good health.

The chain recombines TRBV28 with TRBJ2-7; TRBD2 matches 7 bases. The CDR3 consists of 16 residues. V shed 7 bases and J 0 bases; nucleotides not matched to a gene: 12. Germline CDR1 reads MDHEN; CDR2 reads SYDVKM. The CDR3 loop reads CASTTAGGGSSYEQYF. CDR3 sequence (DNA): TGTGCCAGCACTACGGCCGGCGGGGGAAGCTCCTACGAGCAGTACTTC.

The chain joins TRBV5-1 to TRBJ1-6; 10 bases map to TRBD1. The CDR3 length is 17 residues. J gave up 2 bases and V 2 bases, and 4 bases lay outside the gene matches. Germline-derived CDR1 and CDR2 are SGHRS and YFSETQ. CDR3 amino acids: CASSLGDRGAYNSPLHF. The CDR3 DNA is TGCGCCAGCAGCTTAGGGGACAGGGGCGCCTATAATTCACCCCTCCACTTT.

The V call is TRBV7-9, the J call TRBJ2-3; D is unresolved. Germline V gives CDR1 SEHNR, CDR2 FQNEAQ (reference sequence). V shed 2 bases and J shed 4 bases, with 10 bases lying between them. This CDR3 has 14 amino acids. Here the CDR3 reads CASSLRPTADTQYF. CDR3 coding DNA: TGTGCCAGCAGCTTAAGGCCCACAGCAGATACGCAGTATTTT.

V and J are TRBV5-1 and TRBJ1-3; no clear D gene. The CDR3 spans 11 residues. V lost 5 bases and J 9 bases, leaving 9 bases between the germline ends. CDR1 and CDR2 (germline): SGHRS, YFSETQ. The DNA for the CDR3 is TGCGCCAGCAGGGGAGGTGGCACCATATATTTT. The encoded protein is CASRGGGTIYF.

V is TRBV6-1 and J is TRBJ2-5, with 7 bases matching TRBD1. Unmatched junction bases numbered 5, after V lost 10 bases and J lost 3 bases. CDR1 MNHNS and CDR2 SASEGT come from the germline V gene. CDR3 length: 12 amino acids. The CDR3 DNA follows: TGTGCCACCTGTGGGACAGAAGAGACCCAGTACTTC. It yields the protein CATCGTEETQYF.

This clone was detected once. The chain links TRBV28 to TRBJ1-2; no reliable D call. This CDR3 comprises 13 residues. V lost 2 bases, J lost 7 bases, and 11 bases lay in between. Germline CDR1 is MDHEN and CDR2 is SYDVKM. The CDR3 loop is CASSLLAGRGYTF. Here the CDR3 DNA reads TGTGCCAGCAGTTTACTAGCCGGACGTGGCTACACCTTC.

The CDR3 here is CASLWGIGANVLTF. CDR3 nucleotides: TGTGCCAGCCTGTGGGGAATCGGGGCCAACGTCCTGACTTTC. The chain joins TRBV5-6 to TRBJ2-6; D not certain. There are 14 residues in the CDR3. CDR1 is SGHDT and CDR2 is YYEEEE in the germline V gene. The V and J ends lost 7 bases and 4 bases respectively, with 12 bases between them.

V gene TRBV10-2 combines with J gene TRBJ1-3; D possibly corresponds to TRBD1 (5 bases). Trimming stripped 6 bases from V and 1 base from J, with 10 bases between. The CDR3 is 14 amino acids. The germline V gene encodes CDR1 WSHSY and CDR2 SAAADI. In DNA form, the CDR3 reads TGCGCCAGCAGAGTGTCAGGGTCTGGAAACACCATATATTTT. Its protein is CASRVSGSGNTIYF.

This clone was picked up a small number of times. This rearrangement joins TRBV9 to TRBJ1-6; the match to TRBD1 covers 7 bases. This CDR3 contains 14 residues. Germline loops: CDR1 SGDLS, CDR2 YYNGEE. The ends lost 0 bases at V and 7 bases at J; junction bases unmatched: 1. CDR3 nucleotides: TGTGCCAGCAGCGTAGAGACAGGGAATTCACCCCTCCACTTT. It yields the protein CASSVETGNSPLHF.

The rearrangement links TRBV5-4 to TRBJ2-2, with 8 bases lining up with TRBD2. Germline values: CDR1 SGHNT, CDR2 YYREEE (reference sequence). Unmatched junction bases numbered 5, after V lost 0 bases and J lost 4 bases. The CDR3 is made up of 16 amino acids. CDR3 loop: CASSLELAAVTGELFF. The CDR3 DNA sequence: TGTGCCAGCAGCTTGGAACTAGCGGCCGTCACCGGGGAGCTGTTTTTT.

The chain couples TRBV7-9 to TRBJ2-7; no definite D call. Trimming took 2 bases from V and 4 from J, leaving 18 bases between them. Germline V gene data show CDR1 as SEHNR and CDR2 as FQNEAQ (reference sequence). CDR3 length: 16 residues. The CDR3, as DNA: TGTGCCAGCAGCTTAAGCTTCAATTCCCTTCAGTACGAGCAGTACTTC. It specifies CASSLSFNSLQYEQYF. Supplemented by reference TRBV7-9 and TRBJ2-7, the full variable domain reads DTGVSQNPRHKITKRGQNVTFRCDPISEHNRLYWYRQTLGQGPEFLTYFQNEAQLEKSRLLSDRFSAERPKGSFSTLEIQRTEQGDSAMYLCASSLSFNSLQYEQYFGPGTRLTVT.

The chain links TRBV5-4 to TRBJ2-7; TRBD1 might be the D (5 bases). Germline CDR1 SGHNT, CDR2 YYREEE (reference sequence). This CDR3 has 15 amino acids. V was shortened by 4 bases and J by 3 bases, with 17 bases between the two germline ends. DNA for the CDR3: TGTGCCAGCAGCGCCCGTGGTAAGGGGATCTACGAGCAGTACTTC. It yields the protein CASSARGKGIYEQYF.

CDR3 sequence: CASSPSSGVLYEQYF. The DNA for the CDR3 is TGTGCCAGCTCACCTTCTAGCGGGGTTTTATACGAGCAGTACTTC. The rearrangement uses TRBV18 and TRBJ2-7; 9 positions agree with TRBD2. V dropped 3 bases and J dropped 4; count of bases not matched to a gene: 7. The CDR3 sequence is 15 residues long. Germline CDR1 KGHSH, CDR2 LQKENI.

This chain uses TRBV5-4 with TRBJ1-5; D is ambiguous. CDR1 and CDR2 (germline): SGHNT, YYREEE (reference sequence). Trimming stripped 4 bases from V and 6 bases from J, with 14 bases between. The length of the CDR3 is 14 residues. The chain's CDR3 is CASSPGPGRQPQHF. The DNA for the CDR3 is TGTGCCAGCAGCCCCGGCCCCGGGCGTCAGCCCCAGCATTTT.

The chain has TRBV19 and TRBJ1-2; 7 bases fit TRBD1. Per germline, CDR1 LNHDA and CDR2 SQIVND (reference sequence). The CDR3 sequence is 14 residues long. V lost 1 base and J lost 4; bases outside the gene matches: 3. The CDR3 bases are TGTGCCAGTAGTATAGGAGCAGGGGGCTATGGCTACACCTTC. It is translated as CASSIGAGGYGYTF.

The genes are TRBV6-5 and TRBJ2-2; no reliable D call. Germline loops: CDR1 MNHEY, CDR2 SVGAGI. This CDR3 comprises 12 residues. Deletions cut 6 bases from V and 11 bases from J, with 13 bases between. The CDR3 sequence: CASRHRTSELFF. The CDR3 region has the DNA TGTGCCAGCAGACATCGGACGTCAGAGCTGTTTTTT.

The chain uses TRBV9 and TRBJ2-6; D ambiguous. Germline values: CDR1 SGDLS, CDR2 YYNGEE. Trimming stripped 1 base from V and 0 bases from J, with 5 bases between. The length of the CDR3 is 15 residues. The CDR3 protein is CASSVIVSGANVLTF. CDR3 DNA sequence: TGTGCCAGCAGCGTAATAGTCTCTGGGGCCAACGTCCTGACTTTC.

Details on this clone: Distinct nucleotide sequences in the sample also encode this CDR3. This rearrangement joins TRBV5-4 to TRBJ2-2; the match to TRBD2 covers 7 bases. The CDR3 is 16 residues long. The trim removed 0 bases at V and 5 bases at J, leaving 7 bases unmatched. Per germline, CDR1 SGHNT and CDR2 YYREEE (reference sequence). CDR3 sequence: CASSLGGRGRTGELFF. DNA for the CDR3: TGTGCCAGCAGCTTGGGTGGGAGGGGCCGAACCGGGGAGCTGTTTTTT.

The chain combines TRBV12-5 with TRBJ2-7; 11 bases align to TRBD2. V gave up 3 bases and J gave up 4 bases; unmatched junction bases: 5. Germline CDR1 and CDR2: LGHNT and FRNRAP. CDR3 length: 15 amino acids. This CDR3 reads CASGLAGTSGYEQYF. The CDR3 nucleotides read TGTGCTAGTGGTTTAGCCGGGACTAGCGGTTACGAGCAGTACTTC.

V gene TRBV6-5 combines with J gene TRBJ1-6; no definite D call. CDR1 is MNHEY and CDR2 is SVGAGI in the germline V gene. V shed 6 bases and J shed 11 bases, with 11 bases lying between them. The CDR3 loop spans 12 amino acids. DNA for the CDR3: TGTGCCAGCAGCGAACTCAATACACCCCTCCACTTT. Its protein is CASSELNTPLHF.